The next 26 T cell receptor beta chains were all read from a single sample in a study of T cells in Graves' hyperthyroidism and ophthalmopathy. Amplification of TCR beta CDR3 regions used RNA as the template. HTBI primers were the set used in a first-round RT-PCR of the TCR CDR3. TCRdb passed the multiplex PCR reads through MiXCR, listing each CDR3 protein once. In the table there are nearly 750,000 distinct CDR3 sequences, about a third of which are singletons. Sequenced input: blood. The receptors shown here come from a woman between 40 and 50 years old with Graves' hyperthyroidism.

The rearrangement links TRBV20-1 to TRBJ1-1; D gene unclear. In germline, CDR1 is DFQATT, CDR2 SNEGSKA (reference sequence). The V and J ends lost 0 bases and 4 bases respectively, with 6 bases between them. This CDR3 is 12 amino acids long. DNA of the CDR3: TGCAGTGCTAGAGATCAAACCACTGAAGCTTTCTTT. This sequence encodes CSARDQTTEAFF.

This clonotype was detected only a few times. The chain has TRBV7-2 and TRBJ2-2; TRBD1 agrees at 9 bases. The V gene's germline CDR1 is SGHTA and CDR2 FQGNSA. There are 18 residues in the CDR3. Unmatched junction bases numbered 14, after V lost 5 bases and J lost 4 bases. The CDR3 reads CASSPPGLTGGSTGELFF. The CDR3 DNA reads TGTGCCAGCAGCCCACCCGGACTGACAGGGGGAAGCACCGGGGAGCTGTTTTTT.

As for this clonotype: A clone one base away is much larger, so this may be a read error. The rearrangement uses TRBV20-1 and TRBJ1-4, with TRBD1 matching over 7 bases. Germline V gives CDR1 DFQATT, CDR2 SNEGSKA (reference sequence). The CDR3 totals 15 residues. The CDR3 loop reads CSATRQGATNEKLLF. CDR3 sequence (DNA): TGCAGTGCTACTAGACAGGGTGCAACTAATGAAAAACTGCTTTTT.

About this clonotype itself: A read error may explain this, as a much larger clone is one base away. The V gene is TRBV10-3, the J gene TRBJ1-1; no definite D call. Deletions cut 7 bases from V and 0 bases from J, with 6 bases between. The CDR3 is 12 residues long. Germline loops: CDR1 ENHRY, CDR2 SYGVKD. The DNA of the CDR3 is TGTGCCATCAAGGCGGTGAACACTGAAGCTTTCTTT. Protein product: CAIKAVNTEAFF.

This clonotype was observed a few times. The chain uses TRBV9 and TRBJ2-5; D is tentatively TRBD1 or TRBD2 (5 bases each). Germline V gene data show CDR1 as SGDLS and CDR2 as YYNGEE. The CDR3 runs to 15 residues. Trimming shortened V by 3 bases and J by 3 bases, and 15 bases separated the two germline ends. The CDR3 DNA reads TGTGCCAGCAGCGGGGGGTGGCTGGGAAAAGAGACCCAGTACTTC. Its protein is CASSGGWLGKETQYF.

This clonotype was counted at least ten times. V is TRBV25-1 and J is TRBJ1-1, with D uncertain. With 5 bases removed from V and 5 bases from J, the gap between germline ends came to 9 bases. Germline lookup yields CDR1 MGHDK and CDR2 SYGVNS. This CDR3 has 12 residues. The CDR3 nucleotides read TGTGCCAGCAGTCCAGTTGGGACTGAAGCTTTCTTT. Protein sequence: CASSPVGTEAFF.

The table lists this clonotype with a few counts. The chain uses TRBV7-8 and TRBJ2-7; a possible D gene is TRBD2 (6 bases). The J call could be wrong; TRBJ2-5 is a better fit for the DNA end. The germline V gene encodes CDR1 SGHVS and CDR2 FQNEAQ. The CDR3 has 15 residues. The DNA for the CDR3 is TGTGCCAGCAGCCGAGCCGCGGGGCGCGGAGAGACCCAGTACTTC. Its translation is CASSRAAGRGETQYF.

Points on this clonotype: Possible read error: a much larger clone is one base away. V usage is TRBV2 and J usage is TRBJ2-2; D remains ambiguous. V was cut by 4 bases and J by 4 bases, with 4 bases left in between. Germline V CDR1 and CDR2: SNHLY, FYNNEI. The CDR3 runs 12 residues. The DNA for the CDR3 is TGTGCCAGCAGTGCGGGCACCGGGGAGCTGTTTTTT. This encodes CASSAGTGELFF.

There are many counts of this clonotype. V and J are TRBV29-1 and TRBJ2-7, with unresolved D. The CDR3 extends over 12 amino acids. Germline V gene lookup returns CDR1 SQVTM and CDR2 ANQGSEA. The V end was cut by 1 base, the J end by 5 bases, with 9 bases between. The CDR3 DNA follows: TGCAGCGTTGAAGGCAGGTTCAACGAGCAGTACTTC. It yields the protein CSVEGRFNEQYF.

A remark on this clonotype: A read error may account for a junction end that differs from germline. The genes are TRBV19 and TRBJ1-3; the D is unclear. The CDR3 has 14 amino acids. In germline, CDR1 is LNHDA, CDR2 SQIVND (reference sequence). The CDR3 bases are TGTGCCAGTAGGAGTCAGTACTTTGGAAACGCCATATATTTT. It specifies CASRSQYFGNAIYF.

The chain combines TRBV19 with TRBJ2-5; no reliable D call. V lost 5 bases, J lost 1 base, and 14 bases lay in between. The V gene's germline CDR1 is LNHDA and CDR2 SQIVND (reference sequence). The CDR3 is 15 amino acids. CDR3 bases: TGTGCCAGTAGTCAAAATCCGAGTTCCCAAGAGACCCAGTACTTC. Protein product: CASSQNPSSQETQYF.

This clonotype was counted only a few times. In DNA, the CDR3 is TGTGCCAGCAGCGTGCAACCGGCGGCTAGCGGAACCGGGGAGCTGTTTTTT. It encodes CASSVQPAASGTGELFF. The chain combines TRBV9 with TRBJ2-2; the match to TRBD2 covers 7 bases. This CDR3 contains 17 residues. The junction had 12 bases not matched to a gene; V was cut back by 2 bases and J by 5 bases. Germline CDR1 SGDLS, CDR2 YYNGEE.

The chain recombines TRBV5-1 with TRBJ1-1; D remains unclear. The CDR3 is 15 amino acids. The germline gives CDR1 SGHRS, CDR2 YFSETQ. The V and J ends lost 3 bases and 1 base respectively, with 13 bases between them. CDR3: CASSSEGGSNTEAFF. The CDR3 nucleotides are TGCGCCAGCAGCTCGGAGGGCGGTTCGAACACTGAAGCTTTCTTT. The full variable domain, completed using reference TRBV5-1 and TRBJ1-1, is KAGVTQTPRYLIKTRGQQVTLSCSPISGHRSVSWYQQTPGQGLQFLFEYFSETQRNKGNFPGRFSGRQFSNSRSEMNVSTLELGDSALYLCASSSEGGSNTEAFFGQGTRLTVV.

This clonotype was seen repeatedly, ten times or more. The chain employs TRBV7-8 and TRBJ1-1, with D perhaps matching TRBD1 (6 bases). Germline CDR1 is SGHVS and CDR2 is FQNEAQ. V lost 2 bases, J lost 2 bases, and 9 bases lay in between. The CDR3 extends over 14 amino acids. CDR3 DNA sequence: TGTGCCAGCAGCTTAATCAGGGGAAACACTGAAGCTTTCTTT. It specifies CASSLIRGNTEAFF. The full variable domain, completed using reference TRBV7-8 and TRBJ1-1, is GAGVSQSPRYKVAKRGQDVALRCDPISGHVSLFWYQQALGQGPEFLTYFQNEAQLDKSGLPSDRFFAERPEGSVSTLKIQRTQQEDSAVYLCASSLIRGNTEAFFGQGTRLTVV.

This clonotype has ten or more counts. The J gene is TRBJ2-7, the V gene TRBV20-1, with D tentatively TRBD2 (5 bases). CDR1 DFQATT and CDR2 SNEGSKA come from the germline V gene (reference sequence). The CDR3 covers 12 residues. V gave up 5 bases and J gave up 2 bases, with 10 bases separating them. As DNA, the CDR3 is TGCAGTGCTGAGGGATATGCCTACGAGCAGTACTTC. It yields the protein CSAEGYAYEQYF.

This clonotype was observed many times. The rearrangement joins TRBV12-3 or TRBV12-4 to TRBJ1-1, with 7 positions matching TRBD1. The CDR3 extends over 16 amino acids. Trimming cost V 5 bases and J 0 bases; bases outside gene matches: 9. The CDR3 coding sequence is TGTGCCAGCAGTCTACAGGGGAGGATGTTGAACACTGAAGCTTTCTTT. As protein: CASSLQGRMLNTEAFF.

This clonotype was picked up a small number of times. The V and J genes are TRBV6-5 and TRBJ1-3; possibly TRBD1 for D (6 bases). Germline V CDR1 and CDR2: MNHEY, SVGAGI. V lost 6 bases and J 4 bases, leaving 16 bases between the germline ends. This CDR3 spans 15 amino acids. The CDR3 loop reads CASRPFRGMGNTIYF. Written as DNA, the CDR3 is TGTGCCAGCAGGCCTTTCAGGGGAATGGGAAACACCATATATTTT.

Concerning this clonotype: Being one base from a much bigger clone, this may be a read error. J is TRBJ1-2 and V is TRBV14; TRBD1 is a possible D gene (6 bases). V lost 1 base to trimming and J lost 5 bases, with 11 bases between them. Germline CDR1 is SGHDN and CDR2 is FVKESK. CDR3 length: 14 amino acids. The CDR3 region is CASSQAGAAYGYTF. CDR3 nucleotide sequence: TGTGCCAGCAGCCAAGCAGGGGCGGCTTATGGCTACACCTTC.

The chain carries TRBV7-9 and TRBJ1-5; the D gene is possibly TRBD1 (5 bases). Per the germline V gene, CDR1 is SEHNR and CDR2 is FQNEAQ (reference sequence). Trimming removed 3 bases from V and 9 bases from J, with 12 bases in between. The CDR3 is 13 residues long. CDR3 nucleotide sequence: TGTGCCAGCAGCTTGGAGGGTCAGGGGCCCCAGCATTTT. Its translation is CASSLEGQGPQHF.

V gene TRBV19 combines with J gene TRBJ1-5; no reliable D call. The CDR3 totals 15 residues. Trimming left V 3 bases short and J 4 bases short, with 13 bases between. Germline values: CDR1 LNHDA, CDR2 SQIVND (reference sequence). For the CDR3, the DNA is TGTGCCAGTAGTATGGGAGGGTACCAAAATCAGCCCCAGCATTTT. Its protein product is CASSMGGYQNQPQHF.

On this clonotype itself: This could be a read error, since a much larger clone is one nucleotide away. The chain joins TRBV20-1 to TRBJ1-2; weak D call: TRBD1 (6 bases). Trimming stripped 6 bases from V and 10 bases from J, with 24 bases between. The germline gives CDR1 DFQATT, CDR2 SNEGSKA (reference sequence). The CDR3 has 14 amino acids. The CDR3 spells CSASGTPSGRAYTF. CDR3 bases: TGCAGTGCCTCCGGGACACCCTCGGGTAGGGCCTACACCTTC.

The gene calls are TRBV25-1 and TRBJ2-5; TRBD2 aligns across 11 bases. This CDR3 comprises 16 residues. The germline CDR1 and CDR2 sequences are MGHDK and SYGVNS. The junction had 12 bases not matched to a gene; V was cut back by 3 bases and J by 9 bases. The chain's CDR3 is CASSDASGRRWDSQYF. The CDR3, as DNA: TGTGCCAGCAGTGACGCTAGCGGGAGGCGTTGGGACTCCCAGTACTTC.

This clonotype has only a few counts. The chain combines TRBV7-2 with TRBJ1-2; D not certain. Looked up from germline, CDR1 is SGHTA and CDR2 is FQGNSA. This CDR3 has 13 residues. Trimming left V 5 bases short and J 6 bases short, with 13 bases between. The CDR3 region is CASSPPVGDGYTF. The CDR3 nucleotides are TGTGCCAGCAGCCCCCCGGTGGGCGATGGCTACACCTTC.

Remarks on this clonotype: Given a much more abundant clone one base away, this may be a read error. In DNA, the CDR3 is TGCAGTGCTAGTACCCAGGGGGGTAGTTCTGGAAGCACCATATATTTT. Its protein product is CSASTQGGSSGSTIYF. The chain joins TRBV20-1 to TRBJ1-3; 7 positions match TRBD1. Looked up from germline, CDR1 is DFQATT and CDR2 is SNEGSKA (reference sequence). This CDR3 region has 16 residues.

The sample holds many counts of this clonotype. The genes are TRBV20-1 and TRBJ1-2; unclear D gene. Germline V lookup: CDR1 DFQATT, CDR2 SNEGSKA (reference sequence). The V and J ends lost 3 bases and 2 bases respectively, with 13 bases between them. The CDR3 has 14 amino acids. CDR3 nucleotide sequence: TGCAGTGCTAGCAAGGGCATACTAAACTATGGCTACACCTTC. Translated: CSASKGILNYGYTF.

The chain carries TRBV20-1 and TRBJ1-5, with D possibly matching TRBD1 (5 bases). CDR1 and CDR2 from the germline V gene are DFQATT and SNEGSKA (reference sequence). This CDR3 is 12 amino acids long. Trimming left V 6 bases short and J 3 bases short, with 9 bases between. DNA of the CDR3: TGCAGTGCCGACAGCGACAATCAGCCCCAGCATTTT. It specifies CSADSDNQPQHF.